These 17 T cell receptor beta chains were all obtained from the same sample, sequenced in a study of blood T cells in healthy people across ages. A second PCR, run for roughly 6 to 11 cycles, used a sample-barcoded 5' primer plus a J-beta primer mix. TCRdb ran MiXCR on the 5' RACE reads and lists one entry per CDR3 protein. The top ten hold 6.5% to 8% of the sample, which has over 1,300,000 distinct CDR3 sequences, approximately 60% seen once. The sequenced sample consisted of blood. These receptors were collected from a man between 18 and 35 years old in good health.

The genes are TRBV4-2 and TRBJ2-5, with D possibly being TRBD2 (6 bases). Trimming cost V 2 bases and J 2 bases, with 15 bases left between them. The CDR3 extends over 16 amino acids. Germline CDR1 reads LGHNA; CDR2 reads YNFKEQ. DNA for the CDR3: TGTGCCAGCAGCCAATTGGCGGGGTGGGTACAAGAGACCCAGTACTTC. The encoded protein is CASSQLAGWVQETQYF.

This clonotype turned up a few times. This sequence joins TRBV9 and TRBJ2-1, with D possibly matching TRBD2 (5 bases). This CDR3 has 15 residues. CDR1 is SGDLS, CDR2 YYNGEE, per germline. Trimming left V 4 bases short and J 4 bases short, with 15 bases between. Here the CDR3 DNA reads TGTGCCAGCAGCCTTGGAAGAGGGCATTACAATGAGCAGTTCTTC. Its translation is CASSLGRGHYNEQFF.

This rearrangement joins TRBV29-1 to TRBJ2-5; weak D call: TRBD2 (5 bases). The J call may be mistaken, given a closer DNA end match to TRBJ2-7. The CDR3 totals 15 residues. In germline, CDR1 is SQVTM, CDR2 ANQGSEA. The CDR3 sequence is CSVEDVWGAASEQYF. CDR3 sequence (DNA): TGCAGCGTTGAAGATGTCTGGGGAGCGGCTAGCGAGCAGTACTTC.

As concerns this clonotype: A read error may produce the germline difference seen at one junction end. The CDR3 DNA reads as TGTGCCAGTAGCTCGATTCAGGGGAAGAATCAGCCCCAGCATTTT. Its translation: CASSSIQGKNQPQHF. J is TRBJ1-5 and V is TRBV11-2; D might be TRBD1 (6 bases). Germline values: CDR1 SGHAT, CDR2 FQNNGV. This CDR3 has 15 amino acids.

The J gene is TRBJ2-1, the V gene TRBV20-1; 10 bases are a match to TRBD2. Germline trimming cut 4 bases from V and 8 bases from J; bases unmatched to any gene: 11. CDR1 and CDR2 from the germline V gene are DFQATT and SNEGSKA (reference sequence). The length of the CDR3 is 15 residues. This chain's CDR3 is CSATISGGAFYEQFF. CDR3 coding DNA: TGCAGTGCTACCATCAGCGGGGGGGCATTCTATGAGCAGTTCTTC.

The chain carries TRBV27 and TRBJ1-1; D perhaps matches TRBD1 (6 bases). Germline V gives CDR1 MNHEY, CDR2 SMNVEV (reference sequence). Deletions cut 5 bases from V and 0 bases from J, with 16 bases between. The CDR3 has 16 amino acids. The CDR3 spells CASSVGAGDLNTEAFF. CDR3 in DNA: TGTGCCAGCAGTGTGGGGGCAGGGGATTTGAACACTGAAGCTTTCTTT.

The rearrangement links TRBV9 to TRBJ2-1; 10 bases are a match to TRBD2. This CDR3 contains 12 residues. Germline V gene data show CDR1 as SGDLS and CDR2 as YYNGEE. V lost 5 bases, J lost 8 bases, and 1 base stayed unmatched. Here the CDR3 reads CASSGTSDEQFF. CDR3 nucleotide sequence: TGTGCCAGCAGTGGGACTAGCGATGAGCAGTTCTTC.

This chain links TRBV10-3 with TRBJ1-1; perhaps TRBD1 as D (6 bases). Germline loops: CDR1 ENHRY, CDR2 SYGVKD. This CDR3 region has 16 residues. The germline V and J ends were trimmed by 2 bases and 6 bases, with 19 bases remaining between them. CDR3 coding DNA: TGTGCCATCAGTGAGGATCCGGGACAAAAGATCTCTGAAGCTTTCTTT. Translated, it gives CAISEDPGQKISEAFF.

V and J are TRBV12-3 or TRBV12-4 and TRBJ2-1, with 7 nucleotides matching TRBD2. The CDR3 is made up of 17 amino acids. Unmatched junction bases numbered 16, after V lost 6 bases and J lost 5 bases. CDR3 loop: CASRPRTRGRSHNEQFF. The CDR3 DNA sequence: TGTGCCAGCAGGCCTAGGACTAGAGGGAGATCCCACAATGAGCAGTTCTTC.

The CDR3 is CASSLRRDHGYTF. CDR3 sequence (DNA): TGTGCCAGCAGTCTCCGCAGGGACCATGGCTACACCTTC. The rearrangement links TRBV12-3 or TRBV12-4 to TRBJ1-2; D is possibly TRBD1 (5 bases). V was trimmed by 5 bases and J by 6 bases, leaving 13 bases between them. The CDR3 is 13 amino acids.

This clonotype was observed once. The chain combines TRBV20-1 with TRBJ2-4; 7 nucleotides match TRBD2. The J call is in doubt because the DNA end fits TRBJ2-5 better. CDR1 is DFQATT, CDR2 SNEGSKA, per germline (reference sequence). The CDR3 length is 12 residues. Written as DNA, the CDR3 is TGCAGTGGCTGGGGGAGGGGAGAGACCCAGTACTTC. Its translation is CSGWGRGETQYF.

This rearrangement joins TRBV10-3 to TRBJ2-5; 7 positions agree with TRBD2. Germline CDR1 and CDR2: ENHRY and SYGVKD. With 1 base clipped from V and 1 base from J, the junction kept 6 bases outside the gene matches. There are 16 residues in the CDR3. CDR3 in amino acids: CAISEWGSSGQETQYF. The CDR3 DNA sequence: TGTGCCATCAGTGAGTGGGGATCTAGCGGCCAAGAGACCCAGTACTTC.

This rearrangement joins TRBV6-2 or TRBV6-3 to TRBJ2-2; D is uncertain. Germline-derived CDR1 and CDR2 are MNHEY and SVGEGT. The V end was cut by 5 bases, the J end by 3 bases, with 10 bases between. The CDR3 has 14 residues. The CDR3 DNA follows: TGTGCCAGCAGTCCGACTCATGACACCGGGGAGCTGTTTTTT. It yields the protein CASSPTHDTGELFF.

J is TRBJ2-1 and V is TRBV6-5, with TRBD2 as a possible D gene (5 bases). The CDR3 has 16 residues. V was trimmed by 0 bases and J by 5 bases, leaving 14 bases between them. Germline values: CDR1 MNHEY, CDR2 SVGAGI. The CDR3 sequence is CASSYSNWETNNEQFF. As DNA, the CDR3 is TGTGCCAGCAGTTACTCGAATTGGGAGACAAACAATGAGCAGTTCTTC.

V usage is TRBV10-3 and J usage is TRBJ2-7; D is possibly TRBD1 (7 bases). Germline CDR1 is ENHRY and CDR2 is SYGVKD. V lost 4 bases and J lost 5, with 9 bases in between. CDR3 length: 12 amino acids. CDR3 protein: CAISGGTDEQYF. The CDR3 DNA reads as TGTGCCATCAGTGGCGGGACAGACGAGCAGTACTTC.

The CDR3 loop reads CASSPLDRREQYF. Here the CDR3 DNA reads TGTGCCAGCTCACCCTTGGACAGACGCGAGCAGTACTTC. The genes are TRBV18 and TRBJ2-1; maybe TRBD1 (6 bases). The J call could be wrong; TRBJ2-7 is a better fit for the DNA end. Germline V CDR1 and CDR2: KGHSH, LQKENI. This CDR3 spans 13 amino acids.

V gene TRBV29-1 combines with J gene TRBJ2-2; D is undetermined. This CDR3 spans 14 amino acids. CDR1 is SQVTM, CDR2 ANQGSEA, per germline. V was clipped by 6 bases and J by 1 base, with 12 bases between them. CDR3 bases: TGCAGCGTGATAGGTACCCTGAACACCGGGGAGCTGTTTTTT. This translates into CSVIGTLNTGELFF.